Shown below are 15 T cell receptor beta chains from a single sample sequenced in a study of preoperative IRX-2 immunotherapy in early breast cancer (dated by TCRdb to about 2019). The library was obtained by the immunoSEQ multiplex PCR assay. This is the immuneACCESS table as TCRdb keeps it, with only in-frame sequences that have V and J called. A part of the clones is gone; compared with another copy, unresolved V genes explain less than half, and the rest is unexplained. In all, the sample holds approximately 96,000 clones, and roughly 88% of those were seen once. About 2.1% of the sample comes from the top ten. In light of the paper, this sample's treatment or condition label describes: preoperative locoregional IRX-2 cytokine immunotherapy. The source was tumor tissue, collected after IRX-2 immunotherapy. The source is a human donor with breast cancer.

V is TRBV28 and J is TRBJ2-2, with TRBD1 matching over 7 bases. V lost 6 bases, J lost 4 bases, and 5 bases stayed unmatched. CDR1 is MDHEN, CDR2 SYDVKM, per germline. The CDR3 runs to 14 residues. CDR3 sequence reads: CASRRQGSTGELFF. The CDR3 bases are TGTGCCAGCAGGAGACAGGGAAGCACCGGGGAGCTGTTTTTT.

The rearrangement joins TRBV12-5 to TRBJ1-1, with 7 bases lining up with TRBD1. CDR1 LGHNT and CDR2 FRNRAP come from the germline V gene. V shed 6 bases and J 0 bases; nucleotides not matched to a gene: 16. This CDR3 comprises 18 residues. CDR3 in DNA: TGTGCTAGTGGCCAACTAATGACAGGGAGCTCCTTGAACACTGAAGCTTTCTTT. Its translation is CASGQLMTGSSLNTEAFF.

The rearrangement uses TRBV10-1 and TRBJ2-5; D is unclear. The CDR3 loop spans 13 amino acids. V shed 0 bases and J shed 4 bases, with 6 bases lying between them. CDR1 and CDR2 from the germline V gene are WNHNN and SYGVQD (reference sequence). The CDR3 coding sequence is TGCGCCAGCAGTGAGTCGCTAGGAGAGACCCAGTACTTC. Translation gives CASSESLGETQYF.

The V and J genes are TRBV6-8 and TRBJ2-7; 9 nucleotides align to TRBD1. The germline V gene encodes CDR1 MNHGY and CDR2 SAAAGT. The ends lost 6 bases at V and 4 bases at J; junction bases unmatched: 10. The CDR3 is made up of 15 amino acids. CDR3 sequence reads: CASRGQGSPSYEQYF. The CDR3 coding sequence is TGTGCCAGCAGGGGACAGGGCTCCCCCTCTTACGAGCAGTACTTC.

The V and J genes are TRBV7-6 and TRBJ2-1, with TRBD1 as a possible D gene (6 bases). The CDR3 is 18 amino acids. CDR1 and CDR2 from the germline V gene are SGHVS and FNYEAQ. The V end was cut by 4 bases, the J end by 0 bases, with 19 bases between. For the CDR3, the DNA is TGTGCCAGCAGCTCGGACCGGAGGAGACAGGACTCCTACAATGAGCAGTTCTTC. It specifies CASSSDRRRQDSYNEQFF.

The chain couples TRBV6-8 to TRBJ1-1; 8 positions match TRBD1. From germline, CDR1 is MNHGY and CDR2 SAAAGT. V trimming: 6 bases; J trimming: 6 bases; junction bases outside the gene matches: 18. This CDR3 is built from 17 residues. The CDR3 region has the DNA TGTGCCAGCAGCCATGACAGGGGCCTCATAGAATCCCCTGAAGCTTTCTTT. Its protein product is CASSHDRGLIESPEAFF.

In this sample, this clone turned up once. This chain connects TRBV7-4 to TRBJ1-5; no clear D. Trimming pared 4 bases from V and 7 bases from J, leaving 11 bases between. The germline V gene encodes CDR1 SGHVT and CDR2 SQSDAQ. The CDR3 runs 13 residues. The CDR3 is CASSSEGRQPQHF. The CDR3 DNA sequence: TGTGCCAGCAGCTCGGAGGGCCGGCAGCCCCAGCATTTT.

V gene TRBV6-8 combines with J gene TRBJ1-2; the D gene is possibly TRBD1 (5 bases). Germline assignment: CDR1 MNHGY and CDR2 SAAAGT. CDR3 length equals 15 residues. The ends were cut back, 4 bases at V and 8 bases at J, with 20 bases in the middle. The CDR3 spells CASSLEGREGYGYTF. In DNA form, the CDR3 reads TGTGCCAGCAGTTTAGAAGGCAGGGAAGGCTACGGCTACACCTTC.

Comments on this clone: One end of the junction does not line up with germline, which may come from a read error. The chain is built from TRBV6-8 and TRBJ1-2, with TRBD1 identical over 12 bases. CDR1 and CDR2 from the germline V gene are MNHGY and SAAAGT. This CDR3 spans 14 amino acids. This chain's CDR3 is CAISGDRGLYGYTF. As DNA, the CDR3 is TGTGCCATCAGTGGGGACAGGGGGCTCTATGGCTACACCTTC.

The chain joins TRBV6-8 to TRBJ2-5; 7 positions match TRBD1. The CDR3 consists of 16 residues. Germline values: CDR1 MNHGY, CDR2 SAAAGT. The ends lost 1 base at V and 5 bases at J; junction bases unmatched: 10. CDR3 amino acids: CASSYWATGTRETQYF. The CDR3 nucleotides read TGTGCCAGCAGTTACTGGGCGACAGGGACACGGGAGACCCAGTACTTC.

This sequence joins TRBV28 and TRBJ1-1; 9 nucleotides agree with TRBD1. Germline V gene sequence: CDR1 MDHEN, CDR2 SYDVKM. J gave up 5 bases and V 6 bases, and 10 bases lay outside the gene matches. The CDR3 sequence is 15 residues long. The CDR3 here is CASRPPGTGYTEAFF. DNA for the CDR3: TGTGCCAGCAGACCCCCCGGGACAGGGTATACTGAAGCTTTCTTT.

This chain links TRBV11-3 with TRBJ1-3, with TRBD1 as a possible D gene (5 bases). The CDR3 covers 15 residues. Germline V gene sequence: CDR1 SGHNT, CDR2 YENEEA. Trimming removed 4 bases from V and 0 bases from J, with 10 bases in between. The DNA for the CDR3 is TGTGCCAGCAGCTCCAGGGCCAACTCTGGAAACACCATATATTTT. Its protein is CASSSRANSGNTIYF.

The J gene is TRBJ2-5, the V gene TRBV29-1; TRBD2 matches 9 bases. CDR1 is SQVTM, CDR2 ANQGSEA, per germline. After removal of 4 bases from V and 5 bases from J, the junction contained 8 bases not matched to a gene. The CDR3 is made up of 14 amino acids. The CDR3 bases are TGCAGCGTTGGGGGCCCGGCGGGAGGGGAGACCCAGTACTTC. This translates into CSVGGPAGGETQYF. The variable domain in full, with the rest retrieved from reference TRBV29-1 and TRBJ2-5, is SAVISQKPSRDICQRGTSLTIQCQVDSQVTMMFWYRQQPGQSLTLIATANQGSEATYESGFVIDKFPISRPNLTFSTLTVSNMSPEDSSIYLCSVGGPAGGETQYFGPGTRLLVL.

This sequence joins TRBV19 and TRBJ2-5, with a weak D call TRBD1 (6 bases). Germline values: CDR1 LNHDA, CDR2 SQIVND (reference sequence). Trimming left V 1 base short and J 3 bases short, with 6 bases between. CDR3 length: 13 amino acids. This CDR3 reads CASSIGQEETQYF. In DNA form, the CDR3 reads TGTGCCAGTAGTATAGGACAGGAAGAGACCCAGTACTTC.

The rearrangement links TRBV19 to TRBJ1-1; D ambiguous. Trimming stripped 3 bases from V and 0 bases from J, with 8 bases between. CDR1 is LNHDA and CDR2 is SQIVND in the germline V gene (reference sequence). The CDR3 has 14 residues. CDR3 in DNA: TGTGCCAGTAGTATCGAACTTTTGAACACTGAAGCTTTCTTT. It codes for CASSIELLNTEAFF.